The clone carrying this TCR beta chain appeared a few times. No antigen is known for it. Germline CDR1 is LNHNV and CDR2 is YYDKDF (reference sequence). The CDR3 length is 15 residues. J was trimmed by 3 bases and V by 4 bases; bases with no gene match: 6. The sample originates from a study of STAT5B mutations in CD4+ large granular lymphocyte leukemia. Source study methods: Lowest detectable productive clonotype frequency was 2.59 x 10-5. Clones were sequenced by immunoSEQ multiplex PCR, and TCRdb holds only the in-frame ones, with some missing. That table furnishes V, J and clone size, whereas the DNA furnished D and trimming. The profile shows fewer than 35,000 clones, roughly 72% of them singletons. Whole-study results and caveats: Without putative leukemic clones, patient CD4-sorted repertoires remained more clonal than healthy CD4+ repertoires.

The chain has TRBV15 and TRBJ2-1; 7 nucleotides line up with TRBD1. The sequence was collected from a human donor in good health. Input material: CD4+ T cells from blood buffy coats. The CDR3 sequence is CATSTRQGYYNEQFF. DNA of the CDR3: TGTGCCACCAGCACAAGACAGGGTTACTACAATGAGCAGTTCTTC.